This T cell receptor (beta chain) was recovered during a study of Graves' ophthalmopathy and Graves' hyperthyroidism. Findings and limits, study-wide: Ophthalmopathy cases were distinguished from stable hyperthyroidism by a 13-signature model, reaching around 88% sensitivity and around 80% specificity. The model forecast ophthalmopathy progression, reaching roughly 70% sensitivity and roughly 72% specificity. Blood was where most expanded thyroid clonotypes above 0.001 frequency also turned up.

There are 17 residues in the CDR3. V gave up 4 bases and J gave up 2 bases; unmatched junction bases: 13. Germline V lookup: CDR1 ENHRY, CDR2 SYGVKD. In this sample, this clonotype turned up a few times. What it binds is unknown. Active ophthalmopathy (CAS at least 3, NOSPECS at least 4), lasting under 3 months. For repertoire sequencing, the TCR beta CDR3 regions were amplified from RNA transcripts. Amplification began with first-round RT-PCR using HTBI primers, then second-round multiplex PCR was performed. TCRdb re-derived calls from the multiplex PCR reads in MiXCR, one entry per CDR3 protein. The sample consists of approximately 480,000 distinct CDR3 sequences, approximately 15% of them appearing once.

The V gene is TRBV10-3, the J gene TRBJ1-1; 7 bases fit TRBD1. The sample was blood. This receptor was taken from a woman aged 30 to 39 with Graves' ophthalmopathy. This CDR3 reads CAISASGGGASNTEAFF. In DNA form, the CDR3 reads TGTGCCATCAGTGCCTCAGGGGGGGGGGCCTCTAACACTGAAGCTTTCTTT.